A few counts support the clone carrying this T cell receptor beta chain. Its antigen is still unknown. This sample is part of a study of T-cell reconstitution after alpha-beta-depleted transplantation in children. General study points: One year after transplant, T-cell counts and diversity came mostly from newly produced T cells.

The germline CDR1 and CDR2 sequences are LGHDT and YNNKEL (reference sequence). V lost 4 bases to trimming and J lost 1 base, with 10 bases between them. This CDR3 has 14 amino acids. The authors prepared the TCRbeta library with unique molecular identifiers. TCRdb re-called the PCR reads with MiXCR, one entry per CDR3 protein. The sample contains about 440,000 distinct CDR3 sequences, around 46% of which appear only once. This TCR derives from a girl aged 2-15 years with aplastic anemia, due to receive a stem cell transplant. The V and J genes are TRBV3-1 and TRBJ2-5; the D gene is possibly TRBD1 (6 bases). The sample here was PBMCs, taken before TCRalphabeta/CD19-depleted stem cell transplant. In nucleotides, the CDR3 is TGTGCCAGCAGCCCTAGGGGGATCCAAGAGACCCAGTACTTC. Translating it yields CASSPRGIQETQYF.